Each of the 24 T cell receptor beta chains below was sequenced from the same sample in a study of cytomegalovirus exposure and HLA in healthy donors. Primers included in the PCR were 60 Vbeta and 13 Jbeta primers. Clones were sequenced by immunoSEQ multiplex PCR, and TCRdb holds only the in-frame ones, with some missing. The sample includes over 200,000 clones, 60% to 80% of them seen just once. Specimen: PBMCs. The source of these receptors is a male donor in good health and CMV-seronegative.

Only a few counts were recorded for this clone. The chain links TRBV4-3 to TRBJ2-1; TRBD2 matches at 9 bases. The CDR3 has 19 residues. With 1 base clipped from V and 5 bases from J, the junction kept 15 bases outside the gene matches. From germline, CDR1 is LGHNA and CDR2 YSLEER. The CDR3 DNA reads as TGCGCCAGCAGCCAAGCCATCCCGGGGCTAGCGGGGCTTAACAATGAGCAGTTCTTC. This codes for CASSQAIPGLAGLNNEQFF.

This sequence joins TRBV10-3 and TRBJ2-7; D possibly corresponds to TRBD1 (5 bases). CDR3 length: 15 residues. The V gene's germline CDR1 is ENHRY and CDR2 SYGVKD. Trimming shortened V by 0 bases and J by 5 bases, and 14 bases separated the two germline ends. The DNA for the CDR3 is TGTGCCATCAGTGAGTCGGCAGGGTCAGGTCACGAGCAGTACTTC. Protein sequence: CAISESAGSGHEQYF.

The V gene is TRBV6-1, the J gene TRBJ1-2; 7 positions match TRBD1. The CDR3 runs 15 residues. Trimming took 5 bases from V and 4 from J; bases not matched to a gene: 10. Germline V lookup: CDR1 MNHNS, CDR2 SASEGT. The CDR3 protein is CASSPSRQGGYGYTF. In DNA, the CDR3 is TGTGCCAGCAGTCCCTCACGACAGGGTGGCTATGGCTACACCTTC.

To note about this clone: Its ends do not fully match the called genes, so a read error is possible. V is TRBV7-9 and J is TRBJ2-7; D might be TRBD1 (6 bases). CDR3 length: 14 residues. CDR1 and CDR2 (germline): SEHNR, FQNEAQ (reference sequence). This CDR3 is CSSSASQGSYEQYF. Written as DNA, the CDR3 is TGTTCCAGCAGCGCCTCCCAGGGGTCCTACGAGCAGTACTTC.

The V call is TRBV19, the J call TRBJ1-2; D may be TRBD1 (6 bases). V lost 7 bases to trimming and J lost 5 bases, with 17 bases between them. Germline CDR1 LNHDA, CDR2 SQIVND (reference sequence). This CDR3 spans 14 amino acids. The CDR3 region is CASTPTGSLYGYTF. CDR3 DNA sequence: TGTGCCAGTACCCCCACAGGGTCGCTGTATGGCTACACCTTC.

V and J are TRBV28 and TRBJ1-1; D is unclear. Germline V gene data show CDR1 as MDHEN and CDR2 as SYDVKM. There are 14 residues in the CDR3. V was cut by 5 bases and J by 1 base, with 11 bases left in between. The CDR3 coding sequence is TGTGCCAGCAGTGGATCGGGGAGGAACACTGAAGCTTTCTTT. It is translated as CASSGSGRNTEAFF.

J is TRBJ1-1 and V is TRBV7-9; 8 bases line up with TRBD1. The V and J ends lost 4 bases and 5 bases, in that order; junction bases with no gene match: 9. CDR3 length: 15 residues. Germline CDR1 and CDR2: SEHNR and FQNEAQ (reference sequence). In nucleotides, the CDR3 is TGTGCCAGCAGCTCCGGGACAGGATGGCGGACTGAAGCTTTCTTT. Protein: CASSSGTGWRTEAFF.

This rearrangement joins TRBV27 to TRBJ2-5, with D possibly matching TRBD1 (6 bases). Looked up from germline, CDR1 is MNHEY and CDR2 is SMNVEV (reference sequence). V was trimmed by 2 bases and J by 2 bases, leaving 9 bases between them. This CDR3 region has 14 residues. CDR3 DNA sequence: TGTGCCAGCAGTTTAGCGCAGGGGCAAGAGACCCAGTACTTC. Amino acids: CASSLAQGQETQYF.

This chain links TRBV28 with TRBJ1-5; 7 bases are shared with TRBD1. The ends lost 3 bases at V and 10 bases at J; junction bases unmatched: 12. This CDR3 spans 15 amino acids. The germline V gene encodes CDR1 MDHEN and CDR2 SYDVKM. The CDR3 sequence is CASSFYLAGGRPQHF. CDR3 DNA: TGTGCCAGCAGTTTTTATCTTGCAGGGGGGAGACCCCAGCATTTT.

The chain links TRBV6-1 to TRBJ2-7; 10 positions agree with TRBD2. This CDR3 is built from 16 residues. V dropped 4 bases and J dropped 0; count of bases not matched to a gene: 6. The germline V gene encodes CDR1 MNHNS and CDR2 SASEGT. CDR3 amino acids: CASSALASGSSYEQYF. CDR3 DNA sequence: TGTGCCAGCAGTGCCCTGGCTAGCGGGAGCTCCTACGAGCAGTACTTC.

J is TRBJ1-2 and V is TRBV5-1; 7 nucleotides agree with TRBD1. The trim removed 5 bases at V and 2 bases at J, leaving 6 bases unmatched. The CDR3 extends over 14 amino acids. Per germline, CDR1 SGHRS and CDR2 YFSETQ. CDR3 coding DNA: TGCGCCAGCAGGGAAGAGACAGGGAACTATGGCTACACCTTC. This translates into CASREETGNYGYTF.

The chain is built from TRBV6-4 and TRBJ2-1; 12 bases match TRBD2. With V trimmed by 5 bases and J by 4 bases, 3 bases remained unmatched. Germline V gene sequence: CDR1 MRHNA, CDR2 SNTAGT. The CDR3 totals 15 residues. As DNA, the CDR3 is TGTGCCAGCAGTCAGACTAGCGGGAGTTACAATGAGCAGTTCTTC. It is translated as CASSQTSGSYNEQFF.

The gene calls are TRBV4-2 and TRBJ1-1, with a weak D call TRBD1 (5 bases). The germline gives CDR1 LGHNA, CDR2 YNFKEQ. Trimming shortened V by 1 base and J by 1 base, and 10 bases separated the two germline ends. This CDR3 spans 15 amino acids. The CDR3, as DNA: TGTGCCAGCAGCCAAGGACAGTCGGGGAACACTGAAGCTTTCTTT. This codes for CASSQGQSGNTEAFF.

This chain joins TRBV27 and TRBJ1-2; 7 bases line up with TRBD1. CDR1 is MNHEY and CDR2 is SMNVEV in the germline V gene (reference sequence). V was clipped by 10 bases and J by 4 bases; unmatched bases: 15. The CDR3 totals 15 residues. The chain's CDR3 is CATNIPDRNLYGYTF. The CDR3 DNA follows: TGTGCCACCAATATCCCGGACAGGAATCTCTATGGCTACACCTTC.

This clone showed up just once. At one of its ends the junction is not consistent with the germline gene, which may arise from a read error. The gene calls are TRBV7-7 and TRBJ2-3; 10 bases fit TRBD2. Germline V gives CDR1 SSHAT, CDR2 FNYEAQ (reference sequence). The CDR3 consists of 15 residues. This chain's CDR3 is CASSAGTSARQTQYF. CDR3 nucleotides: TGTGCTAGCAGCGCCGGGACTAGCGCCCGGCAAACGCAGTATTTT.

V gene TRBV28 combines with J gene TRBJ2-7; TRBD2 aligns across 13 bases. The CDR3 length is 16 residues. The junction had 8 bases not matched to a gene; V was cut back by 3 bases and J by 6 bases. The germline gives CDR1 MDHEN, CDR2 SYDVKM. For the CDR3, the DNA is TGTGCCAGCAGTTTGCCCGGACTAGCGGGAGACGGCGAGCAGTACTTC. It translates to CASSLPGLAGDGEQYF.

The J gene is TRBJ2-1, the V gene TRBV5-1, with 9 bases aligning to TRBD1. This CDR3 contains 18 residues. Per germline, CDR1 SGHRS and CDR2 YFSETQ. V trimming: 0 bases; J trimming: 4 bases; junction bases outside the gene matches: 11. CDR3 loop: CASSLDLRDRAGYNEQFF. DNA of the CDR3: TGCGCCAGCAGCTTGGACCTCCGGGACAGGGCCGGGTACAATGAGCAGTTCTTC.

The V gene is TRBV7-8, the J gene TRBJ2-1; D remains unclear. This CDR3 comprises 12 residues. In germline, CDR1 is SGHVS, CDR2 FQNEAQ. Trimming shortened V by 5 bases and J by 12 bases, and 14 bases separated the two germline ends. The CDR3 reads CASSTSVGAQFF. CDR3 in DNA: TGTGCCAGCAGCACCAGCGTCGGCGCGCAGTTCTTC. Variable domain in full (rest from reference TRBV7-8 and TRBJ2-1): GAGVSQSPRYKVAKRGQDVALRCDPISGHVSLFWYQQALGQGPEFLTYFQNEAQLDKSGLPSDRFFAERPEGSVSTLKIQRTQQEDSAVYLCASSTSVGAQFFGPGTRLTVL.

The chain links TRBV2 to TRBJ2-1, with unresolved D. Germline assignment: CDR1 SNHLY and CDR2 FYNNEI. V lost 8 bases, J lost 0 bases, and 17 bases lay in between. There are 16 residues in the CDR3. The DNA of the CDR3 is TGTGCCAGCGGAGACTTAGAGGCGAGCTCCTACAATGAGCAGTTCTTC. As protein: CASGDLEASSYNEQFF. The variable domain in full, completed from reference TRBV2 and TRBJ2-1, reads EPEVTQTPSHQVTQMGQEVILRCVPISNHLYFYWYRQILGQKVEFLVSFYNNEISEKSEIFDDQFSVERPDGSNFTLKIRSTKLEDSAMYFCASGDLEASSYNEQFFGPGTRLTVL.

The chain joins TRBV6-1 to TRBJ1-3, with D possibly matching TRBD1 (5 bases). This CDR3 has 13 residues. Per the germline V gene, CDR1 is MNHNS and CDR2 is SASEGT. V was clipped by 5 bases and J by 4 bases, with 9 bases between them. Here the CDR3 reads CASSQGSGNTIYF. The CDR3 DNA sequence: TGTGCCAGCAGTCAGGGTTCCGGAAACACCATATATTTT.

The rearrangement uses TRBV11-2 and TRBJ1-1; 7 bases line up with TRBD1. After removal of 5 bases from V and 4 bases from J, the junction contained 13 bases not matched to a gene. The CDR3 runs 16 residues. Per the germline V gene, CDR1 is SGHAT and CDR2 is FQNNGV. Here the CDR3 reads CASSPLRGPLRTEAFF. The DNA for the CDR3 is TGTGCCAGCAGCCCCCTGAGGGGGCCCTTGCGCACTGAAGCTTTCTTT. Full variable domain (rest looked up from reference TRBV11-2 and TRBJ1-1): EAGVAQSPRYKIIEKRQSVAFWCNPISGHATLYWYQQILGQGPKLLIQFQNNGVVDDSQLPKDRFSAERLKGVDSTLKIQPAKLEDSAVYLCASSPLRGPLRTEAFFGQGTRLTVV.

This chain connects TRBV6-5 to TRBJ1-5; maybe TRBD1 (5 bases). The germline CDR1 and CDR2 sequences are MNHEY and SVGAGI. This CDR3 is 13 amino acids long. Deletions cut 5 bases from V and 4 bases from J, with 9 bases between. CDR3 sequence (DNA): TGTGCCAGCAGTAATGGGGGGAATCAGCCCCAGCATTTT. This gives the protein CASSNGGNQPQHF.

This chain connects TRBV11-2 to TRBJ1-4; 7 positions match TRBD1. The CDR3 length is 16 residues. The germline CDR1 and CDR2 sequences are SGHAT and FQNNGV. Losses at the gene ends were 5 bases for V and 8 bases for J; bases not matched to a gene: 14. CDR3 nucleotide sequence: TGTGCCAGCAGCGGACTCACAGGGGATAGTAGGGAAAAACTGTTTTTT. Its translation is CASSGLTGDSREKLFF.

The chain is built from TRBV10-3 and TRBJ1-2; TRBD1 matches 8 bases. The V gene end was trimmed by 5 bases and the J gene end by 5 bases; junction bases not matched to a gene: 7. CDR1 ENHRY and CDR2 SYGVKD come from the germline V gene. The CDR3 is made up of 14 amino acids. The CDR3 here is CAISPGGNRYGYTF. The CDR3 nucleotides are TGTGCCATCAGTCCAGGGGGCAATCGTTATGGCTACACCTTC.